Listed here are 25 T cell receptor beta chains from one sample, sequenced in a study of T cell responses to AZD1222 COVID-19 vaccine (dated by TCRdb to the early 2020s). The sample's time point label, in plain terms: baseline before first vaccination. Library preparation employed the immunoSEQ multiplex PCR assay. TCRdb's version of the immuneACCESS table is confined to in-frame rearrangements and falls short of the full clone set. An unresolved V gene accounts for under half of the shortfall where checked; the remainder is of unknown origin. The sample table lists roughly 110,000 clones, about 93% of them with a count of one. The ten largest clones capture approximately 22% of the sample. The sequences come from peripheral blood, collected on day 0 of AZD1222 vaccination. The receptors come from an adult in good health.

The V and J genes are TRBV19 and TRBJ2-7; D may be TRBD1 (6 bases). The CDR3 runs 16 residues. Germline V CDR1 and CDR2: LNHDA, SQIVND (reference sequence). Trimming shortened V by 4 bases and J by 7 bases, and 23 bases separated the two germline ends. CDR3 DNA: TGTGCCAGTAGTACCGGCAGGGCAGGGGCTTCTAAGGAGCAGTACTTC. Translating gives CASSTGRAGASKEQYF. The whole variable domain, remainder taken from reference TRBV19 and TRBJ2-7, is DGGITQSPKYLFRKEGQNVTLSCEQNLNHDAMYWYRQDPGQGLRLIYYSQIVNDFQKGDIAEGYSVSREKKESFPLTVTSAQKNPTAFYLCASSTGRAGASKEQYFGPGTRLTVT.

V usage is TRBV12-3 or TRBV12-4 and J usage is TRBJ2-7, with unresolved D. CDR3 length equals 12 residues. Trimming took off 6 bases at V and 1 base at J, with 7 bases between the two ends. The CDR3: CASRGFSYEQYF. CDR3 in DNA: TGTGCCAGCAGGGGGTTTTCCTACGAGCAGTACTTC.

The count of this clone is one. This rearrangement joins TRBV7-2 to TRBJ1-2, with 10 bases matching TRBD1. Germline CDR1 is SGHTA and CDR2 is FQGNSA. The V and J ends lost 0 bases and 4 bases, in that order; junction bases with no gene match: 5. The CDR3 length is 16 residues. The CDR3 bases are TGTGCCAGCAGCTTAGCGGGGACAGGGGAGGGCTATGGCTACACCTTC. Protein sequence: CASSLAGTGEGYGYTF. The variable domain in full, completed from reference TRBV7-2 and TRBJ1-2, reads GAGVSQSPSNKVTEKGKDVELRCDPISGHTALYWYRQSLGQGLEFLIYFQGNSAPDKSGLPSDRFSAERTGGSVSTLTIQRTQQEDSAVYLCASSLAGTGEGYGYTFGSGTRLTVV.

The chain employs TRBV5-6 and TRBJ1-2; D not certain. Germline V CDR1 and CDR2: SGHDT, YYEEEE. The CDR3 has 16 amino acids. Trimming left V 1 base short and J 0 bases short, with 13 bases between. Here the CDR3 reads CASSLKGRATNYGYTF. CDR3 in DNA: TGTGCCAGCAGCTTGAAGGGTAGGGCCACTAACTATGGCTACACCTTC. Full variable domain (rest looked up from reference TRBV5-6 and TRBJ1-2): DAGVTQSPTHLIKTRGQQVTLRCSPKSGHDTVSWYQQALGQGPQFIFQYYEEEERQRGNFPDRFSGHQFPNYSSELNVNALLLGDSALYLCASSLKGRATNYGYTFGSGTRLTVV.

The chain has TRBV7-2 and TRBJ1-2; a possible D gene is TRBD1 (5 bases). Trimming stripped 5 bases from V and 6 bases from J, with 10 bases between. Per germline, CDR1 SGHTA and CDR2 FQGNSA. The CDR3 is 12 amino acids. The DNA of the CDR3 is TGTGCCAGCAGCCAAGGGACCGATGGCTACACCTTC. It translates to CASSQGTDGYTF.

V is TRBV28 and J is TRBJ1-1; D unresolved. Deletions cut 8 bases from V and 3 bases from J, with 19 bases between. This CDR3 region has 15 residues. Germline CDR1 MDHEN, CDR2 SYDVKM. The CDR3 here is CASYERGAVDTEAFF. The CDR3 nucleotides are TGTGCCAGCTACGAGAGAGGCGCGGTGGACACTGAAGCTTTCTTT. The full variable domain, in which reference TRBV28 and TRBJ1-1 provide the parts outside the CDR3, is DVKVTQSSRYLVKRTGEKVFLECVQDMDHENMFWYRQDPGLGLRLIYFSYDVKMKEKGDIPEGYSVSREKKERFSLILESASTNQTSMYLCASYERGAVDTEAFFGQGTRLTVV.

The chain has TRBV28 and TRBJ1-2; TRBD1 matches at 7 bases. The germline gives CDR1 MDHEN, CDR2 SYDVKM. V gave up 5 bases and J gave up 4 bases; unmatched junction bases: 4. The CDR3 is made up of 13 amino acids. The CDR3 protein is CASSLGTAYGYTF. In DNA form, the CDR3 reads TGTGCCAGCAGTCTCGGGACAGCCTATGGCTACACCTTC.

The V gene is TRBV25-1, the J gene TRBJ1-2; D ambiguous. The CDR3 is made up of 14 amino acids. Trimming pared 5 bases from V and 4 bases from J, leaving 14 bases between. CDR1 is MGHDK, CDR2 SYGVNS, per germline. Here the CDR3 DNA reads TGTGCCAGCAGTAGCTCTACAGTTGGCTATGGCTACACCTTC. Amino acid sequence: CASSSSTVGYGYTF.

The rearrangement uses TRBV11-1 and TRBJ1-2; no firm D call. Trimming removed 3 bases from V and 0 bases from J, with 8 bases in between. This CDR3 region has 14 residues. In germline, CDR1 is SGHAT, CDR2 FQDESV (reference sequence). CDR3 residues: CASSLRGTNYGYTF. CDR3 nucleotides: TGTGCCAGCAGCTTGCGCGGTACTAACTATGGCTACACCTTC.

This sequence joins TRBV7-8 and TRBJ2-1, with a tentative D call TRBD2 (6 bases). The CDR3 runs 15 residues. Germline assignment: CDR1 SGHVS and CDR2 FQNEAQ. V lost 1 base and J 5 bases, leaving 12 bases between the germline ends. The CDR3 here is CASSLVRRGNNEQFF. The DNA of the CDR3 is TGTGCCAGCAGCTTAGTCCGGCGGGGAAACAATGAGCAGTTCTTC.

This chain links TRBV5-4 with TRBJ2-5; D possibly corresponds to TRBD2 (5 bases). The V gene lost 2 bases and the J gene lost 5 bases, with 10 bases spanning the gap. This CDR3 has 13 residues. The germline gives CDR1 SGHNT, CDR2 YYREEE (reference sequence). CDR3: CASSLSASETQYF. CDR3 nucleotides: TGTGCCAGCAGCTTATCGGCTAGCGAGACCCAGTACTTC.

The chain combines TRBV5-8 with TRBJ2-6; D gene unclear. This CDR3 region has 18 residues. V was clipped by 1 base and J by 1 base, with 15 bases between them. Germline V CDR1 and CDR2: SGHTS, YDEGEE. CDR3 region: CASSLLGISPSGANVLTF. The CDR3, as DNA: TGTGCCAGCAGCTTGTTGGGGATAAGTCCTTCTGGGGCCAACGTCCTGACTTTC.

V gene TRBV7-2 combines with J gene TRBJ2-1, with 12 nucleotides matching TRBD2. Germline-derived CDR1 and CDR2 are SGHTA and FQGNSA. This CDR3 is 18 amino acids long. J lost 6 bases, V lost 0 bases, and 9 bases had no gene match. The DNA for the CDR3 is TGTGCCAGCAGCTTAGCCGCGACTAGCGGGGGACTTAGCAATGAGCAGTTCTTC. The encoded protein is CASSLAATSGGLSNEQFF.

DNA of the CDR3: TGTGCCAGCAGACAAATCACAGGGGGTTACTACGAGCAGTACTTC. It is translated as CASRQITGGYYEQYF. V is TRBV2 and J is TRBJ2-7, with 8 bases matching TRBD1. CDR3 length equals 15 residues. Germline trimming cut 6 bases from V and 3 bases from J; bases unmatched to any gene: 10. Germline loops: CDR1 SNHLY, CDR2 FYNNEI.

The CDR3 loop is CASSFSYNSPLHF. For the CDR3, the DNA is TGTGCCAGCAGCTTCTCCTATAATTCACCCCTCCACTTT. The chain couples TRBV7-3 to TRBJ1-6, with unresolved D. Germline V gives CDR1 SGHTA, CDR2 FQGTGA. This CDR3 spans 13 amino acids. V was trimmed by 3 bases and J by 0 bases, leaving 0 bases between them. Complete variable domain (other parts from reference TRBV7-3 and TRBJ1-6): GAGVSQTPSNKVTEKGKYVELRCDPISGHTALYWYRQSLGQGPEFLIYFQGTGAADDSGLPNDRFFAVRPEGSVSTLKIQRTERGDSAVYLCASSFSYNSPLHFGNGTRLTVT.

The rearrangement uses TRBV12-3 or TRBV12-4 and TRBJ2-1; D ambiguous. V was trimmed by 3 bases and J by 14 bases, leaving 11 bases between them. The CDR3 is made up of 11 amino acids. The CDR3 here is CASSFVQEKFF. The CDR3 nucleotides are TGTGCCAGCAGTTTTGTCCAGGAAAAGTTCTTC.

This clone appeared once. This chain joins TRBV6-1 and TRBJ2-1, with a tentative D call TRBD2 (5 bases). The CDR3 is made up of 15 amino acids. Trimming took off 2 bases at V and 7 bases at J, with 15 bases between the two ends. Looked up from germline, CDR1 is MNHNS and CDR2 is SASEGT. As DNA, the CDR3 is TGTGCCAGCAGTGAACGAGTAGCGAACCCTAATGAGCAGTTCTTC. Protein sequence: CASSERVANPNEQFF.

V is TRBV19 and J is TRBJ1-2; TRBD1 agrees at 7 bases. The CDR3 is 16 residues long. CDR1 is LNHDA and CDR2 is SQIVND in the germline V gene (reference sequence). The V gene end was trimmed by 7 bases and the J gene end by 2 bases; junction bases not matched to a gene: 13. The CDR3, as DNA: TGTGCCAGTACAACCCTGGGGTTGGGACAGAACTATGGCTACACCTTC. This encodes CASTTLGLGQNYGYTF.

The V call is TRBV5-4, the J call TRBJ1-3; D is unresolved. The CDR3 runs to 12 residues. Germline V CDR1 and CDR2: SGHNT, YYREEE (reference sequence). V was shortened by 1 base and J by 4 bases, with 3 bases between the two germline ends. CDR3 region: CASSLNGNTIYF. Here the CDR3 DNA reads TGTGCCAGCAGCTTGAACGGAAACACCATATATTTT.

This clone was counted at least ten times. V gene TRBV5-4 combines with J gene TRBJ1-1; tentative D call: TRBD1 (5 bases). The V gene lost 4 bases and the J gene lost 10 bases, with 14 bases spanning the gap. CDR3 length equals 12 residues. The V gene's germline CDR1 is SGHNT and CDR2 YYREEE (reference sequence). The chain's CDR3 is CASSTGAKGAFF. The CDR3 coding sequence is TGTGCCAGCAGCACAGGCGCTAAGGGAGCTTTCTTT.

The V call is TRBV11-2, the J call TRBJ2-1; D is undetermined. V shed 1 base and J shed 4 bases, with 8 bases lying between them. CDR1 is SGHAT, CDR2 FQNNGV, per germline. The CDR3 length is 14 residues. DNA of the CDR3: TGTGCCAGCAGCTTAGGGCAGCTTTACAATGAGCAGTTCTTC. Protein product: CASSLGQLYNEQFF.

The V gene is TRBV12-3 or TRBV12-4, the J gene TRBJ2-7; D possibly corresponds to TRBD2 (6 bases). This CDR3 is 13 amino acids long. V dropped 3 bases and J dropped 6 bases, with 12 bases sitting between them. The DNA for the CDR3 is TGTGCCAGCAGTTTTGGGGGGAGTTTCGAGCAGTACTTC. Translating it yields CASSFGGSFEQYF.

V usage is TRBV4-2 and J usage is TRBJ2-7, with D perhaps TRBD1 or TRBD2 (5 bases each). Germline assignment: CDR1 LGHNA and CDR2 YNFKEQ. V was trimmed by 1 base and J by 5 bases, leaving 15 bases between them. This CDR3 has 15 residues. This CDR3 is CASSQVPMGTHEQYF. DNA for the CDR3: TGTGCCAGCAGCCAAGTACCGATGGGGACGCACGAGCAGTACTTC.

This clone was observed a handful of times. The same CDR3 can be traced to other DNA sequences in this sample. The chain joins TRBV5-1 to TRBJ1-2, with a weak D call TRBD1 (5 bases). The V end was cut by 4 bases, the J end by 1 base, with 11 bases between. Germline CDR1 SGHRS, CDR2 YFSETQ. The CDR3 spans 14 residues. Here the CDR3 reads CASSVRDRNYGYTF. The CDR3 bases are TGCGCCAGCAGCGTTCGGGACCGTAACTATGGCTACACCTTC.

This clone has only one observation. The rearrangement links TRBV27 to TRBJ1-6, with a possible D match to TRBD1 (5 bases). The CDR3 is made up of 16 amino acids. The germline V gene has CDR1 MNHEY and CDR2 SMNVEV (reference sequence). Trimming cost V 6 bases and J 8 bases, with 20 bases left between them. For the CDR3, the DNA is TGTGCCAGCAGATTTGTAGGGTCGGGGCCGTATTCACCCCTCCACTTT. This sequence encodes CASRFVGSGPYSPLHF.